Shown below are 31 T cell receptor beta chains from a single sample sequenced in a study of T cell changes during pregnancy in multiple sclerosis. Using immunoSEQ multiplex PCR, the repertoire was profiled, and TCRdb retains in-frame clones only, with some absent. The sample has about 40,000 clones; about 88% are singletons. The source was CD4+ T cells from peripheral blood mononuclear cells, collected in the first trimester of pregnancy. All receptors derive from a female donor with multiple sclerosis, enrolled in a pregnancy study.

The CDR3 sequence: CASSPRPGTGDYLEAFF. Here the CDR3 DNA reads TGTGCCAGCTCACCGCGGCCCGGGACAGGGGATTACCTAGAAGCTTTCTTT. V usage is TRBV18 and J usage is TRBJ1-1; 10 bases fit TRBD1. The CDR3 covers 17 residues. CDR1 is KGHSH, CDR2 LQKENI, per germline. With V trimmed by 3 bases and J by 8 bases, 15 bases remained unmatched.

A few counts support this clone. The chain joins TRBV19 to TRBJ2-2; 8 bases fit TRBD1. The CDR3 is 14 amino acids. Per germline, CDR1 LNHDA and CDR2 SQIVND (reference sequence). Trimming at V came to 6 bases and at J to 3 bases, leaving 3 bases not matched to a gene. The CDR3 coding sequence is TGTGCCAGTAGGATACAGGGGGACACCGGGGAGCTGTTTTTT. Translated: CASRIQGDTGELFF.

The chain joins TRBV5-1 to TRBJ2-2; 7 positions match TRBD2. Germline CDR1 and CDR2: SGHRS and YFSETQ. The CDR3 is made up of 16 amino acids. J lost 3 bases, V lost 4 bases, and 9 bases had no gene match. The CDR3 spells CASSEGLTYDTGELFF. CDR3 bases: TGCGCCAGCAGCGAGGGACTAACTTATGACACCGGGGAGCTGTTTTTT.

This chain uses TRBV30 with TRBJ2-7; 9 bases line up with TRBD2. In germline, CDR1 is GTSNPN, CDR2 SVGIG (reference sequence). The CDR3 spans 17 residues. J gave up 1 base and V 0 bases, and 10 bases lay outside the gene matches. CDR3 residues: CAWSVQRSSGASYEQYF. CDR3 nucleotide sequence: TGTGCCTGGAGTGTACAAAGGTCTAGCGGGGCTTCCTACGAGCAGTACTTC.

This rearrangement joins TRBV30 to TRBJ2-2; D gene unclear. This CDR3 is built from 11 residues. V was pared by 3 bases and J by 5 bases, with 4 bases between. The germline V gene encodes CDR1 GTSNPN and CDR2 SVGIG (reference sequence). CDR3: CAWSGTGELFF. The CDR3 bases are TGTGCCTGGAGCGGTACCGGGGAGCTGTTTTTT.

The chain employs TRBV7-8 and TRBJ2-3; 9 bases are shared with TRBD1. The CDR3 totals 16 residues. Germline lookup yields CDR1 SGHVS and CDR2 FQNEAQ. The trim removed 10 bases at V and 0 bases at J, leaving 11 bases unmatched. CDR3 protein: CATKQGALPSTDTQYF. CDR3 DNA: TGTGCCACCAAACAGGGGGCACTCCCCAGCACAGATACGCAGTATTTT.

V gene TRBV6-5 combines with J gene TRBJ2-7; 9 nucleotides match TRBD1. Losses at the gene ends were 6 bases for V and 5 bases for J; bases not matched to a gene: 11. This CDR3 spans 15 amino acids. CDR1 MNHEY and CDR2 SVGAGI come from the germline V gene. The DNA of the CDR3 is TGTGCCAGCAGCCGCTTAGGGACAGGGTACCACGAGCAGTACTTC. This sequence encodes CASSRLGTGYHEQYF.

The CDR3 coding sequence is TGTGCCAGCAGGGTTTGGAGGAACACTGAAGCTTTCTTT. Its protein product is CASRVWRNTEAFF. V and J are TRBV27 and TRBJ1-1; D is ambiguous. This CDR3 spans 13 amino acids. Germline loops: CDR1 MNHEY, CDR2 SMNVEV (reference sequence). The V end was cut by 6 bases, the J end by 1 base, with 9 bases between.

The chain employs TRBV13 and TRBJ1-5; 8 bases match TRBD1. In germline, CDR1 is PRHDT, CDR2 FYEKMQ (reference sequence). The CDR3 is 16 amino acids. Unmatched junction bases numbered 6, after V lost 2 bases and J lost 3 bases. The CDR3 loop reads CASSLSQGADNQPQHF. The CDR3 coding sequence is TGTGCCAGCAGCTTATCCCAGGGGGCTGACAATCAGCCCCAGCATTTT.

The chain couples TRBV6-5 to TRBJ2-7; 7 nucleotides align to TRBD1. V was clipped by 8 bases and J by 5 bases; unmatched bases: 9. There are 13 residues in the CDR3. Germline assignment: CDR1 MNHEY and CDR2 SVGAGI. The CDR3: CASRGQLSHEQYF. The CDR3 DNA reads TGTGCCAGCCGGGGACAGCTCTCTCACGAGCAGTACTTC.

The chain couples TRBV6-5 to TRBJ2-2, with 9 bases aligning to TRBD1. The CDR3 loop spans 15 amino acids. The V gene end was trimmed by 5 bases and the J gene end by 7 bases; junction bases not matched to a gene: 8. The V gene's germline CDR1 is MNHEY and CDR2 SVGAGI. The CDR3 loop reads CASSPTGGWGGELFF. In DNA, the CDR3 is TGTGCCAGCAGTCCAACAGGGGGCTGGGGCGGGGAGCTGTTTTTT.

The J gene is TRBJ1-1, the V gene TRBV30; the D is unclear. The length of the CDR3 is 12 residues. The germline CDR1 and CDR2 sequences are GTSNPN and SVGIG (reference sequence). With 8 bases removed from V and 1 base from J, the gap between germline ends came to 11 bases. The CDR3 is CAAGRGNTEAFF. The CDR3 DNA sequence: TGTGCCGCCGGTCGGGGGAACACTGAAGCTTTCTTT.

In this sample, this clone turned up a few times. The chain combines TRBV2 with TRBJ1-6; 9 nucleotides align to TRBD1. V lost 4 bases and J lost 6; bases outside the gene matches: 10. The CDR3 runs 17 residues. Germline V lookup: CDR1 SNHLY, CDR2 FYNNEI. CDR3 amino acids: CASSASQGQGINSPLHF. In DNA, the CDR3 is TGTGCCAGCAGTGCCTCACAGGGACAGGGCATTAATTCACCCCTCCACTTT.

The V and J genes are TRBV7-2 and TRBJ2-7; the D is unclear. CDR3 length equals 13 residues. Germline CDR1 reads SGHTA; CDR2 reads FQGNSA. Trimming removed 3 bases from V and 7 bases from J, with 13 bases in between. In DNA form, the CDR3 reads TGTGCCAGCAGCTTTTCACAGAACAAGGAGCAGTACTTC. It specifies CASSFSQNKEQYF. Filled out from reference TRBV7-2 and TRBJ2-7, the complete variable domain reads GAGVSQSPSNKVTEKGKDVELRCDPISGHTALYWYRQSLGQGLEFLIYFQGNSAPDKSGLPSDRFSAERTGGSVSTLTIQRTQQEDSAVYLCASSFSQNKEQYFGPGTRLTVT.

V gene TRBV27 combines with J gene TRBJ2-2, with a tentative D call TRBD2 (6 bases). This CDR3 is 14 amino acids long. Trimming removed 2 bases from V and 4 bases from J, with 8 bases in between. CDR1 and CDR2 (germline): MNHEY, SMNVEV (reference sequence). The CDR3 loop reads CASSLQGGTGELFF. The CDR3 DNA is TGTGCCAGCAGTTTACAGGGAGGCACCGGGGAGCTGTTTTTT.

The rearrangement uses TRBV27 and TRBJ2-7; the match to TRBD2 covers 7 bases. The V segment lost 3 bases and the J segment 0 bases; nucleotides outside the gene matches: 11. The CDR3 sequence is 17 residues long. Germline V gives CDR1 MNHEY, CDR2 SMNVEV (reference sequence). The CDR3 sequence is CASSFRRPGGLSYEQYF. The CDR3 DNA is TGTGCCAGCAGTTTTAGACGGCCGGGAGGACTCTCCTACGAGCAGTACTTC.

The chain uses TRBV6-6 and TRBJ2-6; D perhaps matches TRBD1 (5 bases). This CDR3 region has 15 residues. CDR1 is MNHNY and CDR2 is SVGAGI in the germline V gene (reference sequence). The V and J ends lost 5 bases and 0 bases respectively, with 8 bases between them. As DNA, the CDR3 is TGTGCCAGCAGTCATGACAGCTCTGGGGCCAACGTCCTGACTTTC. Translated, it gives CASSHDSSGANVLTF.

The rearrangement links TRBV19 to TRBJ2-1; 11 bases map to TRBD2. Germline trimming cut 4 bases from V and 1 base from J; bases unmatched to any gene: 6. The CDR3 has 17 residues. CDR1 LNHDA and CDR2 SQIVND come from the germline V gene (reference sequence). The CDR3 protein is CASSRLAGIGSYNEQFF. CDR3 in DNA: TGTGCCAGTAGTAGACTAGCGGGGATAGGGTCCTACAATGAGCAGTTCTTC.

The chain joins TRBV6-1 to TRBJ2-3; no clear D gene. Germline-derived CDR1 and CDR2 are MNHNS and SASEGT. Trimming took 2 bases from V and 4 from J, leaving 13 bases between them. CDR3 length equals 15 residues. CDR3 sequence reads: CASSELPGLADTQYF. CDR3 in DNA: TGTGCCAGCAGTGAATTGCCCGGGTTGGCAGATACGCAGTATTTT.

The chain employs TRBV7-9 and TRBJ1-4; maybe TRBD1 (6 bases). Germline lookup yields CDR1 SEHNR and CDR2 FQNEAQ (reference sequence). The CDR3 loop spans 15 amino acids. Trimming took 5 bases from V and 8 from J, leaving 18 bases between them. CDR3 nucleotide sequence: TGTGCCAGCAGCAGAGACAGGTTTCTTAGGGAAAAACTGTTTTTT. As protein: CASSRDRFLREKLFF.

V is TRBV6-5 and J is TRBJ1-1; D not resolved. The CDR3 is 14 amino acids. Germline V lookup: CDR1 MNHEY, CDR2 SVGAGI. Between the trimmed V and J ends, which lost 2 bases and 4 bases, there was a span of 11 bases. CDR3 in DNA: TGTGCCAGCAGTTACCTGGGCTTTGGCACTGAAGCTTTCTTT. It codes for CASSYLGFGTEAFF.

This chain joins TRBV18 and TRBJ1-2; tentatively, D is TRBD1 (6 bases). V shed 3 bases and J shed 0 bases, with 14 bases lying between them. The CDR3 is made up of 16 amino acids. The V gene's germline CDR1 is KGHSH and CDR2 LQKENI. This chain's CDR3 is CASSPRRTDSNYGYTF. The DNA of the CDR3 is TGTGCCAGCTCACCCAGAAGGACAGATTCTAACTATGGCTACACCTTC.

The rearrangement uses TRBV9 and TRBJ2-2; the match to TRBD1 covers 9 bases. CDR1 and CDR2 (germline): SGDLS, YYNGEE. The length of the CDR3 is 14 residues. Trimming removed 3 bases from V and 7 bases from J; junction bases left unmatched: 4. This CDR3 reads CASSGDREDGELFF. CDR3 DNA: TGTGCCAGCAGCGGGGACAGGGAGGACGGGGAGCTGTTTTTT. Filled out from reference TRBV9 and TRBJ2-2, the complete variable domain reads DSGVTQTPKHLITATGQRVTLRCSPRSGDLSVYWYQQSLDQGLQFLIQYYNGEERAKGNILERFSAQQFPDLHSELNLSSLELGDSALYFCASSGDREDGELFFGEGSRLTVL.

The genes are TRBV7-2 and TRBJ1-2; perhaps TRBD1 as D (5 bases). The CDR3 has 14 residues. CDR1 SGHTA and CDR2 FQGNSA come from the germline V gene. V lost 1 base and J lost 5, with 11 bases in between. The DNA for the CDR3 is TGTGCCAGCAGCTTAGTGGCAGGGTCATATGGCTACACCTTC. As protein: CASSLVAGSYGYTF.

The chain recombines TRBV5-1 with TRBJ2-7; D may be TRBD2 (6 bases). CDR1 is SGHRS and CDR2 is YFSETQ in the germline V gene. This CDR3 spans 14 amino acids. The ends were cut back, 6 bases at V and 5 bases at J, with 18 bases in the middle. CDR3 DNA: TGCGCCAGCAACTTTGGAGGGTCCCCGGACGAGCAGTACTTC. It is translated as CASNFGGSPDEQYF.

The chain uses TRBV2 and TRBJ1-1; 7 positions agree with TRBD1. This CDR3 has 14 residues. Germline lookup yields CDR1 SNHLY and CDR2 FYNNEI. V was clipped by 7 bases and J by 0 bases; unmatched bases: 5. The CDR3 loop is CASNLQGMNTEAFF. For the CDR3, the DNA is TGTGCCAGCAACCTACAGGGGATGAACACTGAAGCTTTCTTT.

The chain uses TRBV10-3 and TRBJ1-1, with TRBD1 identical over 7 bases. Germline CDR1 reads ENHRY; CDR2 reads SYGVKD. Trimming cost V 10 bases and J 1 base; bases outside gene matches: 12. This CDR3 is 15 amino acids long. The CDR3 here is CATSETGTANTEAFF. CDR3 nucleotides: TGTGCCACCTCGGAAACCGGGACAGCGAACACTGAAGCTTTCTTT.

This sequence joins TRBV5-1 and TRBJ1-1; weak D call: TRBD1 (5 bases). V shed 0 bases and J shed 5 bases, with 17 bases lying between them. Per the germline V gene, CDR1 is SGHRS and CDR2 is YFSETQ. The CDR3 sequence is 16 residues long. The CDR3 protein is CASSLGISRATTEAFF. The DNA of the CDR3 is TGCGCCAGCAGCTTGGGGATTAGCAGGGCAACGACTGAAGCTTTCTTT.

The genes are TRBV6-4 and TRBJ2-1, with 9 bases identical to TRBD2. The CDR3 sequence is 14 residues long. V was clipped by 2 bases and J by 9 bases; unmatched bases: 5. The germline CDR1 and CDR2 sequences are MRHNA and SNTAGT. The CDR3 DNA reads as TGTGCCAGCAGTGACCGGGGACTAGCCGGTGAGCAGTTCTTC. It specifies CASSDRGLAGEQFF.

J is TRBJ2-1 and V is TRBV7-3; the match to TRBD2 covers 9 bases. The CDR3 covers 13 residues. Germline V lookup: CDR1 SGHTA, CDR2 FQGTGA. With 5 bases clipped from V and 11 bases from J, the junction kept 7 bases outside the gene matches. The CDR3 reads CASSPGLAFKQFF. CDR3 coding DNA: TGTGCCAGCAGCCCCGGACTAGCGTTTAAGCAGTTCTTC.

The V gene is TRBV7-6, the J gene TRBJ1-1; TRBD1 aligns across 8 bases. With 5 bases clipped from V and 1 base from J, the junction kept 6 bases outside the gene matches. CDR3 length equals 15 residues. The germline gives CDR1 SGHVS, CDR2 FNYEAQ. CDR3 in DNA: TGTGCCAGCAGCGGGTTAGACAGGGGGAACACTGAAGCTTTCTTT. This encodes CASSGLDRGNTEAFF. Looking up the rest from reference TRBV7-6 and TRBJ1-1 gives the full variable domain: GAGVSQSPRYKVTKRGQDVALRCDPISGHVSLYWYRQALGQGPEFLTYFNYEAQQDKSGLPNDRFSAERPEGSISTLTIQRTEQRDSAMYRCASSGLDRGNTEAFFGQGTRLTVV.